A single sample gave rise to the 25 T cell receptor beta chains below, sequenced in a study of blood T cell repertoires in COVID-19. Assay: immunoSEQ multiplex PCR; the TCRdb copy retains only in-frame clones and omits some. The sample lists around 430,000 clones, approximately 88% occurring once. The specimen was peripheral blood. These receptor sequences come from a woman aged 45-65 years with COVID-19, enrolled during active disease.

The V call is TRBV12-3 or TRBV12-4, the J call TRBJ2-5; 10 positions agree with TRBD2. The CDR3 contains 13 residues. V lost 8 bases and J lost 4; bases outside the gene matches: 4. The CDR3 is CASGIAGGETQYF. For the CDR3, the DNA is TGTGCCAGCGGAATAGCGGGGGGAGAGACCCAGTACTTC.

The chain combines TRBV5-4 with TRBJ2-4, with TRBD1 identical over 7 bases. The CDR3 sequence is 15 residues long. In germline, CDR1 is SGHNT, CDR2 YYREEE (reference sequence). The trim removed 4 bases at V and 4 bases at J, leaving 8 bases unmatched. The CDR3: CASSPYRDRKNIQYF. The DNA for the CDR3 is TGTGCCAGCAGCCCTTACCGGGACAGAAAAAACATTCAGTACTTC. Full variable domain (rest looked up from reference TRBV5-4 and TRBJ2-4): ETGVTQSPTHLIKTRGQQVTLRCSSQSGHNTVSWYQQALGQGPQFIFQYYREEENGRGNFPPRFSGLQFPNYSSELNVNALELDDSALYLCASSPYRDRKNIQYFGAGTRLSVL.

This rearrangement joins TRBV30 to TRBJ1-2; 7 positions match TRBD1. This CDR3 has 15 residues. Germline V lookup: CDR1 GTSNPN, CDR2 SVGIG (reference sequence). Unmatched junction bases numbered 11, after V lost 1 base and J lost 6 bases. Here the CDR3 reads CAWSDTPPDRHGYTF. The CDR3 region has the DNA TGTGCCTGGAGTGATACCCCCCCGGACAGGCATGGCTACACCTTC.

The CDR3 region has the DNA TGTGCCAGCAGCCTTCCGCGCGGGGGCGTGAGGTCACCCCTCCACTTT. The encoded protein is CASSLPRGGVRSPLHF. This rearrangement joins TRBV3-1 (or the pseudogene TRBV3-2) to TRBJ1-6; maybe TRBD1 (6 bases). Germline CDR1 LGHDT, CDR2 YNNKEL (reference sequence). Between the trimmed V and J ends, which lost 4 bases and 10 bases, there was a span of 20 bases. The length of the CDR3 is 16 residues.

The chain links TRBV6-5 to TRBJ1-3; 7 positions agree with TRBD1. The CDR3 totals 13 residues. CDR1 and CDR2 (germline): MNHEY, SVGAGI. V was clipped by 7 bases and J by 5 bases; unmatched bases: 5. The DNA of the CDR3 is TGTGCCAGCACCAGACAGGGTCGAAACACCATATATTTT. Protein product: CASTRQGRNTIYF.

The CDR3 protein is CASSQPGQPQETQYF. CDR3 DNA: TGCGCCAGCAGCCAACCGGGACAGCCTCAAGAGACCCAGTACTTC. The chain links TRBV4-1 to TRBJ2-5; 7 bases align to TRBD1. Germline assignment: CDR1 MGHRA and CDR2 YSYEKL. V shed 2 bases, J shed 2 bases, and the junction held 5 bases outside the gene matches. The CDR3 spans 15 residues.

This clone came up once. The V call is TRBV5-1, the J call TRBJ2-3, with 7 bases that match TRBD2. CDR1 SGHRS and CDR2 YFSETQ come from the germline V gene. With V trimmed by 7 bases and J by 1 base, 6 bases remained unmatched. The CDR3 sequence is 14 residues long. CDR3 sequence: CASAHRGGTDTQYF. For the CDR3, the DNA is TGCGCCAGCGCTCATCGGGGGGGCACAGATACGCAGTATTTT.

V usage is TRBV11-3 and J usage is TRBJ2-2; 9 nucleotides match TRBD1. CDR1 and CDR2 (germline): SGHNT, YENEEA. The CDR3 sequence is 16 residues long. V lost 4 bases, J lost 8 bases, and 11 bases stayed unmatched. CDR3 protein: CASSSPGTGLSGELFF. The CDR3 bases are TGTGCCAGCAGCTCCCCCGGGACAGGGTTATCGGGGGAGCTGTTTTTT.

The chain employs TRBV5-4 and TRBJ2-2, with D perhaps TRBD1 (6 bases). The V end lost 8 bases, the J end lost 5 bases, and 13 bases lay between the germline ends. Germline assignment: CDR1 SGHNT and CDR2 YYREEE (reference sequence). This CDR3 spans 13 amino acids. CDR3 loop: CASRLTGTGELFF. CDR3 bases: TGTGCCAGTAGACTAACAGGGACCGGGGAGCTGTTTTTT.

This clone came up once. This chain connects TRBV6-1 to TRBJ1-2; a possible D gene is TRBD1 (5 bases). CDR3 length: 16 residues. Germline V CDR1 and CDR2: MNHNS, SASEGT. V was clipped by 2 bases and J by 0 bases, with 13 bases between them. Here the CDR3 reads CASSEIVQTANYGYTF. CDR3 nucleotide sequence: TGTGCCAGCAGTGAAATTGTACAGACAGCTAACTATGGCTACACCTTC.

This chain joins TRBV27 and TRBJ1-1; tentatively, D is TRBD1 (5 bases). V gave up 7 bases and J gave up 1 base, with 16 bases separating them. Germline CDR1 and CDR2: MNHEY and SMNVEV (reference sequence). The CDR3 contains 15 residues. The CDR3 bases are TGTGCCAGCAAGGATTACAGGAACCCGAACACTGAAGCTTTCTTT. Protein: CASKDYRNPNTEAFF.

This chain connects TRBV4-1 to TRBJ1-5; possible D gene TRBD1, 6 bases. The CDR3 consists of 16 residues. Per the germline V gene, CDR1 is MGHRA and CDR2 is YSYEKL. V dropped 1 base and J dropped 5 bases, with 15 bases sitting between them. The CDR3 nucleotides read TGCGCCAGCAGCCAAGGACACAGGGTATCAGATCAGCCCCAGCATTTT. Protein sequence: CASSQGHRVSDQPQHF.

The CDR3 here is CASSADRRYGYTF. CDR3 in DNA: TGCGCCAGCAGTGCTGACAGGCGTTATGGCTACACCTTC. The V call is TRBV10-1, the J call TRBJ1-2, with D tentatively TRBD1 (6 bases). V lost 4 bases, J lost 5 bases, and 11 bases lay in between. The CDR3 length is 13 residues. In germline, CDR1 is WNHNN, CDR2 SYGVQD (reference sequence).

The chain couples TRBV19 to TRBJ1-3, with 10 bases fitting TRBD1. CDR1 and CDR2 from the germline V gene are LNHDA and SQIVND (reference sequence). After removal of 5 bases from V and 2 bases from J, the junction contained 6 bases not matched to a gene. The length of the CDR3 is 16 residues. CDR3 sequence (DNA): TGTGCCAGTAGTCGTCAGGGACAGGGGACTGGAAACACCATATATTTT. Amino acid sequence: CASSRQGQGTGNTIYF.

The rearrangement links TRBV9 to TRBJ1-2, with D possibly matching TRBD1 (5 bases). Between the trimmed V and J ends, which lost 0 bases and 5 bases, there was a span of 11 bases. The V gene's germline CDR1 is SGDLS and CDR2 YYNGEE. The CDR3 has 14 residues. The CDR3 sequence: CASSVGWGAYGYTF. CDR3 sequence (DNA): TGTGCCAGCAGCGTAGGGTGGGGCGCGTATGGCTACACCTTC.

The genes are TRBV29-1 and TRBJ2-3; D is possibly TRBD1 (6 bases). V was trimmed by 2 bases and J by 3 bases, leaving 15 bases between them. Germline V gene data show CDR1 as SQVTM and CDR2 as ANQGSEA. There are 15 residues in the CDR3. CDR3 region: CSVERSLGGTDTQYF. The DNA of the CDR3 is TGCAGCGTTGAAAGGTCTTTAGGGGGTACAGATACGCAGTATTTT.

The chain couples TRBV10-2 to TRBJ2-3, with TRBD2 identical over 9 bases. The germline CDR1 and CDR2 sequences are WSHSY and SAAADI. CDR3 length equals 15 residues. J gave up 6 bases and V 6 bases, and 10 bases lay outside the gene matches. The chain's CDR3 is CASRLAGEGADTQYF. CDR3 nucleotides: TGCGCCAGCAGGTTAGCGGGGGAGGGAGCGGATACGCAGTATTTT.

As DNA, the CDR3 is TGCAGCTCCCGGCCGGAGATAGGCAATGAGCAGTTCTTC. This gives the protein CSSRPEIGNEQFF. The chain carries TRBV29-1 and TRBJ2-1; D is uncertain. The CDR3 runs to 13 residues. Trimming removed 8 bases at V and 6 bases at J, with 17 bases between. Germline V gene sequence: CDR1 SQVTM, CDR2 ANQGSEA.

The chain carries TRBV30 and TRBJ1-5; 8 bases align to TRBD1. The V gene's germline CDR1 is GTSNPN and CDR2 SVGIG (reference sequence). The CDR3 contains 17 residues. V shed 1 base and J 0 bases; nucleotides not matched to a gene: 8. The CDR3 DNA reads as TGTGCCTGGAGTGGGGACAGGTTGGGAGATAGCAATCAGCCCCAGCATTTT. Its translation is CAWSGDRLGDSNQPQHF.

V usage is TRBV6-1 and J usage is TRBJ1-2, with TRBD1 matching over 12 bases. The CDR3 contains 16 residues. Per the germline V gene, CDR1 is MNHNS and CDR2 is SASEGT. Trimming cost V 4 bases and J 7 bases; bases outside gene matches: 10. Here the CDR3 reads CASSANWGQGASGYTF. The DNA of the CDR3 is TGTGCCAGCAGTGCGAATTGGGGACAGGGGGCGAGTGGCTACACCTTC.

The rearrangement uses TRBV19 and TRBJ2-7; TRBD1 is a possible D gene (6 bases). There are 13 residues in the CDR3. CDR1 LNHDA and CDR2 SQIVND come from the germline V gene (reference sequence). With 5 bases removed from V and 4 bases from J, the gap between germline ends came to 12 bases. The CDR3 DNA reads as TGTGCCAGTAGTTGGGCAGGGGCATACGAGCAGTACTTC. It yields the protein CASSWAGAYEQYF.

This chain uses TRBV3-1 (or the pseudogene TRBV3-2) with TRBJ2-3, with D perhaps TRBD2 (7 bases). The CDR3 spans 16 residues. Trimming took off 4 bases at V and 3 bases at J, with 17 bases between the two ends. CDR1 LGHDT and CDR2 YNNKEL come from the germline V gene (reference sequence). The DNA of the CDR3 is TGTGCCAGCAGCCTCCGAGGGGCGGGGGCGACAGATACGCAGTATTTT. It is translated as CASSLRGAGATDTQYF.

This clone was detected only once. V is TRBV9 and J is TRBJ2-7; 7 nucleotides align to TRBD1. Trimming removed 3 bases from V and 4 bases from J; junction bases left unmatched: 10. The CDR3 covers 15 residues. Per the germline V gene, CDR1 is SGDLS and CDR2 is YYNGEE. The CDR3 DNA follows: TGTGCCAGCAGCGCGAGCCTAGGGGGCCAATACGAGCAGTACTTC. It encodes CASSASLGGQYEQYF.

The chain is built from TRBV30 and TRBJ1-1; no firm D call. This CDR3 comprises 11 residues. CDR1 and CDR2 from the germline V gene are GTSNPN and SVGIG (reference sequence). Trimming cost V 5 bases and J 2 bases, with 6 bases left between them. This CDR3 reads CAWGTNTEAFF. In DNA form, the CDR3 reads TGTGCCTGGGGCACAAACACTGAAGCTTTCTTT.

V usage is TRBV12-3 or TRBV12-4 and J usage is TRBJ1-5; no clear D gene. V lost 5 bases to trimming and J lost 4 bases, with 9 bases between them. This CDR3 has 13 residues. This CDR3 reads CASSNRKNQPQHF. The CDR3 nucleotides are TGTGCCAGCAGTAACAGAAAAAATCAGCCCCAGCATTTT.